Reported below is one TCR beta chain. Its antigen is unknown. TCRdb keeps only in-frame clones here, not all; method: immunoSEQ multiplex PCR. The sample shows 30,000 to 40,000 clones, about 80% of them seen only once. Noted time point: week 5, during vaccination. Doses consisted of 300 ug of mutant IDH1 20-mer peptide each, paired with topical imiquimod. The CDR3 spans 12 residues. V was pared by 4 bases and J by 7 bases, with 13 bases between. Germline-derived CDR1 and CDR2 are SQVTM and ANQGSEA. The data were obtained in a study of a mutant IDH1 vaccine in newly diagnosed glioma. Across the whole study: Patients were given eight vaccinations, scheduled in weeks 1, 3, 5, 7, 11, 15, 19 and 23. Findings and limits, study-wide: No link was apparently found between pseudoprogression and changes in top peripheral T cell clonotypes.

The receptor was isolated from a man aged 25 to 40 with glioma. The specimen was PBMCs, collected from a glioma patient whose treatment included an IDH1 peptide vaccine. This rearrangement joins TRBV29-1 to TRBJ1-1; perhaps TRBD1 as D (5 bases). The DNA for the CDR3 is TGCAGCGTTGTTTGGGGGGTTAGTGAAGCTTTCTTT. Protein sequence: CSVVWGVSEAFF.